A single sample gave rise to the 7 T cell receptor beta chains below, sequenced in a study of OX40 agonist ivuxolimab in advanced cancers. The table came from immunoSEQ multiplex PCR; TCRdb's copy has only in-frame clones and leaves some out. The profile covers roughly 52,000 clones, with over 60% appearing a single time and 5.5% to 7% taken by the ten largest. The sample in question was CD4+ or CD8+ T cells sorted from blood, obtained in a trial of the OX40 agonist ivuxolimab. Receptors originate from an adult with an advanced solid tumor such as melanoma, head and neck, liver or kidney cancer.

The chain is built from TRBV5-1 and TRBJ1-4; D is undetermined. Trimming removed 0 bases from V and 5 bases from J, with 8 bases in between. The germline CDR1 and CDR2 sequences are SGHRS and YFSETQ. There are 14 residues in the CDR3. CDR3: CASSLVEQNEKLFF. In DNA, the CDR3 is TGCGCCAGCAGCTTGGTGGAACAAAATGAAAAACTGTTTTTT.

The CDR3: CASSLGRGLGGYTF. For the CDR3, the DNA is TGTGCCAGCAGCTTGGGCAGGGGGTTGGGCGGCTACACCTTC. The chain joins TRBV5-6 to TRBJ1-2; 7 bases are shared with TRBD1. The length of the CDR3 is 14 residues. V shed 0 bases and J 8 bases; nucleotides not matched to a gene: 7. Germline CDR1 reads SGHDT; CDR2 reads YYEEEE.

This clone came up a few times. V usage is TRBV19 and J usage is TRBJ1-2; D might be TRBD1 (5 bases). Germline V gene data show CDR1 as LNHDA and CDR2 as SQIVND (reference sequence). This CDR3 contains 13 residues. V was pared by 5 bases and J by 8 bases, with 15 bases between. CDR3 residues: CASSLYGARGYTF. The DNA for the CDR3 is TGTGCCAGTAGTCTTTACGGGGCGCGAGGCTACACCTTC.

The chain is built from TRBV10-3 and TRBJ2-5; 11 positions match TRBD1. The end of the DNA is better explained by TRBJ2-7, so the J call may be wrong. The CDR3 extends over 16 amino acids. Germline CDR1 reads ENHRY; CDR2 reads SYGVKD. Written as DNA, the CDR3 is TGTGCCATCAGTGATGTGATTGGACAGGGGGCCGACGAGCAGTACTTC. It yields the protein CAISDVIGQGADEQYF.

The chain is built from TRBV7-8 and TRBJ2-6; D call uncertain. Between the trimmed V and J ends, which lost 5 bases and 0 bases, there was a span of 20 bases. Per the germline V gene, CDR1 is SGHVS and CDR2 is FQNEAQ. The CDR3 extends over 19 amino acids. The CDR3 DNA follows: TGTGCCAGCAGCCCAAACCGAGCCAGAGCCAGCTCTGGGGCCAACGTCCTGACTTTC. It encodes CASSPNRARASSGANVLTF.

This clone was seen a single time. The chain employs TRBV5-4 and TRBJ2-7, with TRBD2 as a possible D gene (6 bases). Looked up from germline, CDR1 is SGHNT and CDR2 is YYREEE (reference sequence). This CDR3 is 14 amino acids long. Trimming stripped 2 bases from V and 2 bases from J, with 11 bases between. CDR3 in amino acids: CASSFGLNPYEQYF. CDR3 in DNA: TGTGCCAGCAGCTTCGGACTAAATCCCTACGAGCAGTACTTC.

This chain connects TRBV7-2 to TRBJ2-1, with D tentatively TRBD2 (6 bases). This CDR3 is 17 amino acids long. Germline V gives CDR1 SGHTA, CDR2 FQGNSA. Between the trimmed V and J ends, which lost 2 bases and 0 bases, there was a span of 14 bases. In DNA form, the CDR3 reads TGTGCCAGCAGCTTATATGGCCTAGCGAGCTCCTACAATGAGCAGTTCTTC. Protein product: CASSLYGLASSYNEQFF. Using reference TRBV7-2 and TRBJ2-1 for the parts outside the CDR3, the full variable domain is GAGVSQSPSNKVTEKGKDVELRCDPISGHTALYWYRQSLGQGLEFLIYFQGNSAPDKSGLPSDRFSAERTGGSVSTLTIQRTQQEDSAVYLCASSLYGLASSYNEQFFGPGTRLTVL.